This paragraph covers one T cell receptor (beta chain) sequence. Its antigen remains unknown. Clones were sequenced by immunoSEQ multiplex PCR, and TCRdb holds only the in-frame ones, with some missing. In the table there are about 120,000 clones, about 92% of which are singletons. The CDR3 loop spans 11 amino acids. The data originate from a study of T cell responses to AZD1222 COVID-19 vaccine. Overall study findings and caveats: Mostly white British, mostly female donors; authors suggested clonal diversity may be underestimated. Spike-specific TCR breadth and depth grew following two AZD1222 doses.

The V call is TRBV21-1, the J call TRBJ2-7; the table gives TRBD2 as D, unverified against the DNA. TRBV21-1 is listed as a pseudogene. The source material was peripheral blood, sampled on day 0 of AZD1222 vaccination. The TCR was taken from an adult in good health. CDR3 nucleotides: TGTGCCAGCAGCAAAGATAATTGGCAGTACTTC. This gives the protein CASSKDNWQYF.